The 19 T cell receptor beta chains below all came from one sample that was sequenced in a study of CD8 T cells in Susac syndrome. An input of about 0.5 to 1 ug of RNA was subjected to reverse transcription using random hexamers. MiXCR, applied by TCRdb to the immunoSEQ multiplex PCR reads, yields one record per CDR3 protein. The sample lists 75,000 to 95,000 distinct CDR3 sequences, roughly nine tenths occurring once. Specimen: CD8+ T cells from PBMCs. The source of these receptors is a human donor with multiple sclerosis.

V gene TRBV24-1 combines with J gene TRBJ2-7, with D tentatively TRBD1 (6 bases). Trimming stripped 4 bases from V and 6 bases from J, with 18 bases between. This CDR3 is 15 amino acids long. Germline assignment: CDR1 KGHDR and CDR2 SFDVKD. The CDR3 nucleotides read TGTGCCACCAGTGACCTGGACAGTGTCTGGGGCGAGCAGTACTTC. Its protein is CATSDLDSVWGEQYF.

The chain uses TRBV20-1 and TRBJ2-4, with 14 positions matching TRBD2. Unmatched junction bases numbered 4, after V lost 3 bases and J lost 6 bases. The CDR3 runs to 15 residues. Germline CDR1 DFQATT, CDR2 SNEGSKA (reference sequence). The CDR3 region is CSARGLAGEVNIQYF. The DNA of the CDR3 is TGCAGTGCTAGGGGACTAGCGGGAGAGGTAAACATTCAGTACTTC.

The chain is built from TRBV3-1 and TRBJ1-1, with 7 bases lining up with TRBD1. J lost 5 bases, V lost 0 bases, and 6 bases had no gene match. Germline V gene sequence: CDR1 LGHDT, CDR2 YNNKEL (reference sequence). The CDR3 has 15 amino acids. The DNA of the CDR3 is TGTGCCAGCAGCCAAGACACAGGGGAGTATACTGAAGCTTTCTTT. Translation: CASSQDTGEYTEAFF.

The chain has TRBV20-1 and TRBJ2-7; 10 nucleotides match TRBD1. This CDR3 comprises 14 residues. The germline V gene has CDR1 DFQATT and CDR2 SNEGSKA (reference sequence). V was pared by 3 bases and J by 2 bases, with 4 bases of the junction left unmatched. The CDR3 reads CSARDRGEAYEQYF. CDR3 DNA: TGCAGTGCTAGGGACAGGGGGGAAGCCTACGAGCAGTACTTC.

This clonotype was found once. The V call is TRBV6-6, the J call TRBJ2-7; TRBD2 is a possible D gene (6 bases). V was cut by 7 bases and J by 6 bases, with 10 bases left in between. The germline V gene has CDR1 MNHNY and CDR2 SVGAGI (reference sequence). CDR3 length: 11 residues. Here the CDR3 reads CASNGGFEQYF. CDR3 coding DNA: TGTGCCAGCAACGGGGGTTTCGAGCAGTACTTC.

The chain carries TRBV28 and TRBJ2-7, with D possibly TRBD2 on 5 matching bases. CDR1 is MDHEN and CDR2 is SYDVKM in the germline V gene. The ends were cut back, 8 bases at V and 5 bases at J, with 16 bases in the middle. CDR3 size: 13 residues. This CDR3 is CASGPPGVDEQYF. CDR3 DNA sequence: TGTGCCAGCGGCCCCCCCGGGGTCGACGAGCAGTACTTC.

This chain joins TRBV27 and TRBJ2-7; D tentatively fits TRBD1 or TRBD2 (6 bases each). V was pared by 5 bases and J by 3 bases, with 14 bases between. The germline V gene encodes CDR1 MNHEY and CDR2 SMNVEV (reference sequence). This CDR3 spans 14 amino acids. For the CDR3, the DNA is TGTGCCAGCAGTCTCACCGGGGGCTACTACGAGCAGTACTTC. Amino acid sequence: CASSLTGGYYEQYF.

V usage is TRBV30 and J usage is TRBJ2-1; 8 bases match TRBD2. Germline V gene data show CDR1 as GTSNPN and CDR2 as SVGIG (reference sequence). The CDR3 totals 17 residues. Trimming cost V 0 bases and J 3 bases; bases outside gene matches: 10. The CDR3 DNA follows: TGTGCCTGGAGTGTACTTGGTGTAGCGGGGAACTACAATGAGCAGTTCTTC. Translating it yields CAWSVLGVAGNYNEQFF.

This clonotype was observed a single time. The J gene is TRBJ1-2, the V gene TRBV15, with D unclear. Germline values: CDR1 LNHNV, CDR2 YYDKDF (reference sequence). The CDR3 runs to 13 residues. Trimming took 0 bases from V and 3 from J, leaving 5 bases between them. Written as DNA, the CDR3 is TGTGCCACCAGCAGAGAGGGAGACTATGGCTACACCTTC. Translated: CATSREGDYGYTF.

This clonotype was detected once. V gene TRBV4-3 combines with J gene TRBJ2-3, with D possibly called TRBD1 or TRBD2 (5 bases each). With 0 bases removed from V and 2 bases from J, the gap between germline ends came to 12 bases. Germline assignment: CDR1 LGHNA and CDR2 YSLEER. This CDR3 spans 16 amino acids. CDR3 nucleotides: TGCGCCAGCAGCCAAGATTACTCGGGACCCACAGATACGCAGTATTTT. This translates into CASSQDYSGPTDTQYF.

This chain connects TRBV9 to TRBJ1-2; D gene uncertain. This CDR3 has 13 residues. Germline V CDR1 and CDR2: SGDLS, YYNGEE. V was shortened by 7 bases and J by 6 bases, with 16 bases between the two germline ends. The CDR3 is CASGGRVHDGYTF. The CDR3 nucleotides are TGTGCCAGCGGAGGACGGGTTCATGATGGCTACACCTTC.

The CDR3 DNA follows: TGTGCCAGCAGATCCCCGTGGGAGACAAATTCGAACACTGAAGCTTTCTTT. This codes for CASRSPWETNSNTEAFF. The chain links TRBV6-1 to TRBJ1-1; D unclear. CDR1 and CDR2 (germline): MNHNS, SASEGT. V was clipped by 6 bases and J by 1 base, with 21 bases between them. CDR3 size: 17 residues.

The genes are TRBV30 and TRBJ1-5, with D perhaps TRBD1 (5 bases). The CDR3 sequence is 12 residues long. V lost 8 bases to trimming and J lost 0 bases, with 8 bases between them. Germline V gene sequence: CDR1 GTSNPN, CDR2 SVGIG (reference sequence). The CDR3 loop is CAPRDSNQPQHF. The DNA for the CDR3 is TGTGCCCCCAGGGATAGCAATCAGCCCCAGCATTTT. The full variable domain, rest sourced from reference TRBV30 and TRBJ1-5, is SQTIHQWPATLVQPVGSPLSLECTVEGTSNPNLYWYRQAAGRGLQLLFYSVGIGQISSEVPQNLSASRPQDRQFILSSKKLLLSDSGFYLCAPRDSNQPQHFGDGTRLSIL.

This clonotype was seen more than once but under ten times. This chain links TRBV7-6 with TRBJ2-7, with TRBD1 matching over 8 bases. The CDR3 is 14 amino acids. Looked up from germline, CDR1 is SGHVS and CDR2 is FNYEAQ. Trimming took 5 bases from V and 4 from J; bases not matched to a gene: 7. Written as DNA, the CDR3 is TGTGCCAGCAGCAAAGGACAGGGTGGATACGAGCAGTACTTC. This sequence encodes CASSKGQGGYEQYF.

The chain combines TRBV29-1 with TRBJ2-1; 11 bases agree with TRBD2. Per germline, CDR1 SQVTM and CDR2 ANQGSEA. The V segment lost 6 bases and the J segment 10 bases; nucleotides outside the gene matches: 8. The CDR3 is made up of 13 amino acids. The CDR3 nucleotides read TGCAGCGTCTCCGGACTAGCGGGTGCGGAGCAGTTCTTC. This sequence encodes CSVSGLAGAEQFF.

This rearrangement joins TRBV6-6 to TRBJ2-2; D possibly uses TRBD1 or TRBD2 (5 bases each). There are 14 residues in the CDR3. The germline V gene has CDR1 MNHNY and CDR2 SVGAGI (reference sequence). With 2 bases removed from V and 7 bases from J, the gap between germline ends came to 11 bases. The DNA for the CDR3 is TGTGCCAGCAGTTACGGACATGAGGGCGGGGAGCTGTTTTTT. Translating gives CASSYGHEGGELFF.

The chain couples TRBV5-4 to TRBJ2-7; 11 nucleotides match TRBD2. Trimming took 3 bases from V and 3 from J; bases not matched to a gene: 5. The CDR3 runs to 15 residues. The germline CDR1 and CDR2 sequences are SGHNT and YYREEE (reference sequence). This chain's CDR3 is CASSYSGRGNYEQYF. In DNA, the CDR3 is TGTGCCAGCAGCTATAGCGGGAGGGGGAACTACGAGCAGTACTTC.

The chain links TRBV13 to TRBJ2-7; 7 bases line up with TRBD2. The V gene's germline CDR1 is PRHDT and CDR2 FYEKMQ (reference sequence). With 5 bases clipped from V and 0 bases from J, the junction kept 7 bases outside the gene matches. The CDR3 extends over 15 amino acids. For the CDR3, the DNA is TGTGCCAGCAGCCCCAGCGGGGTCCTCTCCTACGAGCAGTACTTC. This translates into CASSPSGVLSYEQYF.

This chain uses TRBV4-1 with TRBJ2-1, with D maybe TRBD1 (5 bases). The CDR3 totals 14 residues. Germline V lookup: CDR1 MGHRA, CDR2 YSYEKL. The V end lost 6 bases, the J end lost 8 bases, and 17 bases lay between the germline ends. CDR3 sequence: CASSPLREAHEQFF. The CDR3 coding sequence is TGCGCCAGCAGTCCTCTCAGGGAAGCGCATGAGCAGTTCTTC.